The present T cell receptor beta chain was sequenced within a study of spatial heterogeneity in lung cancer. Across the whole study: TCR and UMI combinations that were unique each appeared, on average, more than ten times in raw reads.

Individually, TCR cDNA molecules were each labelled with a unique molecular identifier. TCRdb independently ran MiXCR on the 5' RACE reads; one entry per CDR3 protein. The sample shows 10,000 to 15,000 distinct CDR3 sequences, 3.8% of them seen only once. This clonotype has ten or more counts. The CDR3 extends over 15 amino acids. Germline CDR1 and CDR2: MNHNS and SASEGT. The trim removed 6 bases at V and 2 bases at J, leaving 10 bases unmatched. Time point indicated: sample taken at primary tumor resection. No cells were sorted before sequencing. The whole RNA sequenced was extracted from tumor, nontumor lung or frozen PBMC.

The chain joins TRBV6-1 to TRBJ2-7; 7 positions match TRBD1. Sample: PBMCs, taken at surgery. The TCR sequence derives from a male donor with early-stage non-small cell lung cancer. This CDR3 is CASSPTGIMTYEQYF. The CDR3 coding sequence is TGTGCCAGCAGCCCGACAGGGATTATGACCTACGAGCAGTACTTC.